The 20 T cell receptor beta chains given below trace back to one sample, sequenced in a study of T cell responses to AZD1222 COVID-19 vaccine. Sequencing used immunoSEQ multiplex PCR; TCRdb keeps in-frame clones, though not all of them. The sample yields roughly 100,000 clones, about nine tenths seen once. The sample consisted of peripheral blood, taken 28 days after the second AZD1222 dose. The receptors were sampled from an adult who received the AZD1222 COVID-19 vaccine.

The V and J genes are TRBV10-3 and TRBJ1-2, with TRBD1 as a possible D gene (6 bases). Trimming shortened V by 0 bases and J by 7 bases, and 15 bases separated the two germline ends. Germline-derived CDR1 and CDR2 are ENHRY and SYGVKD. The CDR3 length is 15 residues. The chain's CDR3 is CAISESRQAPSGYTF. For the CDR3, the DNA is TGTGCCATCAGTGAGTCCCGACAGGCCCCGTCTGGCTACACCTTC.

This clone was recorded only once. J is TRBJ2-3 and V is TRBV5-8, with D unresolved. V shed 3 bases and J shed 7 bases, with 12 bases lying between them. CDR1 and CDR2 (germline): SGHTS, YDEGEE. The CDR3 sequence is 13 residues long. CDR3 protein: CASSSAYLNTQYF. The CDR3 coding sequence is TGTGCCAGCAGCTCAGCATATCTGAATACGCAGTATTTT. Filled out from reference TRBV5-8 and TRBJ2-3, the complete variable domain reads EAGVTQSPTHLIKTRGQQATLRCSPISGHTSVYWYQQALGLGLQFLLWYDEGEERNRGNFPPRFSGRQFPNYSSELNVNALELEDSALYLCASSSAYLNTQYFGPGTRLTVL.

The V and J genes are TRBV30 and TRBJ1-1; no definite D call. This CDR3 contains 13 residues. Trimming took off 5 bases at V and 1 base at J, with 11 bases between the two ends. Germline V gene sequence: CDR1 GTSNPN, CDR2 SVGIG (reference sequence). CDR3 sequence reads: CAWAWWSNTEAFF. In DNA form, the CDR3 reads TGTGCCTGGGCGTGGTGGTCGAACACTGAAGCTTTCTTT.

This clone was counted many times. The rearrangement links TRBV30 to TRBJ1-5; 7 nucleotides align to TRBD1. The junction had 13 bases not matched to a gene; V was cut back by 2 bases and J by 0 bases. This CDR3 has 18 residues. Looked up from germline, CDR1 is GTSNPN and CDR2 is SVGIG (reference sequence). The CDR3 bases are TGTGCCTGGAGTACGAAAAAGACAGGGCCAGATAGCAATCAGCCCCAGCATTTT. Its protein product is CAWSTKKTGPDSNQPQHF.

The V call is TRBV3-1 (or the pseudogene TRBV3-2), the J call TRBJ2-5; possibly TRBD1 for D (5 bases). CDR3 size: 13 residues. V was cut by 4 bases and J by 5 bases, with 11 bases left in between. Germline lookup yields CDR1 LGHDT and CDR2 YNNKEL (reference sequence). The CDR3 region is CASSRLGAETQYF. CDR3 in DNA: TGTGCCAGCAGCCGTCTAGGGGCCGAGACCCAGTACTTC.

The CDR3 loop is CSVGTVLNTEAFF. The CDR3 region has the DNA TGCAGCGTGGGGACCGTCTTGAACACTGAAGCTTTCTTT. The V and J genes are TRBV29-1 and TRBJ1-1; possible D gene TRBD1, 5 bases. The germline gives CDR1 SQVTM, CDR2 ANQGSEA. The CDR3 runs 13 residues. The ends were cut back, 6 bases at V and 0 bases at J, with 11 bases in the middle.

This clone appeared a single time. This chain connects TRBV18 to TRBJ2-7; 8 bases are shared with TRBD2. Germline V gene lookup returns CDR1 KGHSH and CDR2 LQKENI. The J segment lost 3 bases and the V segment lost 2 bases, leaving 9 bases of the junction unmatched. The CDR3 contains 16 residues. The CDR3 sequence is CASSPMSGRGLYEQYF. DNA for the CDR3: TGTGCCAGCTCACCAATGTCCGGGAGGGGCCTCTACGAGCAGTACTTC.

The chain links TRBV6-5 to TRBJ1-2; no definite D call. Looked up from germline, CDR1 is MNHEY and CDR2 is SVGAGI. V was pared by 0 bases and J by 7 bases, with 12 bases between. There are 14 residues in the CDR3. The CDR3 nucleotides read TGTGCCAGCAGTTACTCCGGAGGCACGCCTGGCTACACCTTC. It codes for CASSYSGGTPGYTF.

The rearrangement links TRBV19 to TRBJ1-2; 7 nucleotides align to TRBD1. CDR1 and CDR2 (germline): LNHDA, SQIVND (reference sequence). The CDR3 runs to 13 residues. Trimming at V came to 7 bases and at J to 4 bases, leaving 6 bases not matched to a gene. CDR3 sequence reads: CASIGGKGYGYTF. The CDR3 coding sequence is TGTGCCAGTATAGGGGGCAAGGGCTATGGCTACACCTTC.

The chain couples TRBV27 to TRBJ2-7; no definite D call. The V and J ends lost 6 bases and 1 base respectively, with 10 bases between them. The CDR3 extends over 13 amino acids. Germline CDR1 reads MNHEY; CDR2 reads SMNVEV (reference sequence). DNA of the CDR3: TGTGCCAGCAGCTTTGCTGATTCCTACGAGCAGTACTTC. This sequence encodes CASSFADSYEQYF.

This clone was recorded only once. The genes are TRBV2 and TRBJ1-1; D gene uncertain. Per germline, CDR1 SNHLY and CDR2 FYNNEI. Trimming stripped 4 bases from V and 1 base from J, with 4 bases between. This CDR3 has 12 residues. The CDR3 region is CASSAQNTEAFF. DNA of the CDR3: TGTGCCAGCAGTGCCCAGAACACTGAAGCTTTCTTT.

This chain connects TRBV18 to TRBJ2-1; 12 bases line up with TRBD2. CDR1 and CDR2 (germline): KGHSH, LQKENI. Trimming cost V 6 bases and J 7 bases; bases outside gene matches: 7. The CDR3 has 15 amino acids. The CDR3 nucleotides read TGTGCCAGCTCTCGCGGACTAGCGGGATCGAATGAGCAGTTCTTC. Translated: CASSRGLAGSNEQFF. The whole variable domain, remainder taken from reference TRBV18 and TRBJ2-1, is NAGVMQNPRHLVRRRGQEARLRCSPMKGHSHVYWYRQLPEEGLKFMVYLQKENIIDESGMPKERFSAEFPKEGPSILRIQQVVRGDSAAYFCASSRGLAGSNEQFFGPGTRLTVL.

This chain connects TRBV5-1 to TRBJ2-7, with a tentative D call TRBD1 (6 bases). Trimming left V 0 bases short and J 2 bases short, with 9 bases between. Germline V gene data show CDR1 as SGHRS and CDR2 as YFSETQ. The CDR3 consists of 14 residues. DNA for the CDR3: TGCGCCAGCAGCTTGGACCAGGGGACCTACGAGCAGTACTTC. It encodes CASSLDQGTYEQYF.

CDR3 bases: TGTGCCAGCAGGTCCAGGGGTACAGAGACCCAGTACTTC. It specifies CASRSRGTETQYF. This chain uses TRBV6-5 with TRBJ2-5, with D perhaps TRBD1 (6 bases). This CDR3 is built from 13 residues. Between the trimmed V and J ends, which lost 6 bases and 4 bases, there was a span of 12 bases. Germline V gene lookup returns CDR1 MNHEY and CDR2 SVGAGI.

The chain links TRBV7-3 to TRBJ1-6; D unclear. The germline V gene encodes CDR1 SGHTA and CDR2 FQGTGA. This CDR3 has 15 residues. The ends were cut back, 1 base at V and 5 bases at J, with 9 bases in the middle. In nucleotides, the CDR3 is TGTGCCAGCAGCTTAAATGGTCCCAATAATTCACCCCTCCACTTT. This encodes CASSLNGPNNSPLHF.

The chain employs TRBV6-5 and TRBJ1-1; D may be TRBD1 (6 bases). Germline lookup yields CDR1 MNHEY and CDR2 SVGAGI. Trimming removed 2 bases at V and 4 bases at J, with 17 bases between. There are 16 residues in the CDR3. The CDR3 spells CASSYASRGARTEAFF. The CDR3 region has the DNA TGTGCCAGCAGTTACGCTTCCCGGGGGGCCCGCACTGAAGCTTTCTTT.

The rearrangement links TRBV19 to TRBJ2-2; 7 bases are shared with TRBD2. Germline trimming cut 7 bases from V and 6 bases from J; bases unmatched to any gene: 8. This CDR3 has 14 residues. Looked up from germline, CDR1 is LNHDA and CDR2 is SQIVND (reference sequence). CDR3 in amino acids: CASTPRGGAGELFF. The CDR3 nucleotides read TGTGCCAGTACTCCCCGCGGGGGAGCCGGGGAGCTGTTTTTT.

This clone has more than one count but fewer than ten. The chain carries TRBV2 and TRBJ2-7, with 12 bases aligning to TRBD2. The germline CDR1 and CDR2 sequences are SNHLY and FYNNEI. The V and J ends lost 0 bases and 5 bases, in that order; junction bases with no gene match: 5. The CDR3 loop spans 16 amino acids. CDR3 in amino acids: CASSEARLAGDNEQYF. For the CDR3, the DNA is TGTGCCAGCAGTGAAGCCCGACTAGCGGGAGATAACGAGCAGTACTTC.

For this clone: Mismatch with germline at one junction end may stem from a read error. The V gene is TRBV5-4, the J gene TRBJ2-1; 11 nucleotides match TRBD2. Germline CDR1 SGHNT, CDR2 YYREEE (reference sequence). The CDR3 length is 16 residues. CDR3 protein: CASRLESGTSGNEQFF. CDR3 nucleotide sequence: TGTGCCAGCAGATTGGAGTCCGGGACTAGCGGAAATGAGCAGTTCTTC.

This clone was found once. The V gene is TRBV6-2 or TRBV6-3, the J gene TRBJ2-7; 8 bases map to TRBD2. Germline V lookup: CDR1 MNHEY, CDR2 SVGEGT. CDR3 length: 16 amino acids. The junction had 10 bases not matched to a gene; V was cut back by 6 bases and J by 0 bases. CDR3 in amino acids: CASSSSLAAASYEQYF. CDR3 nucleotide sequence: TGTGCCAGCAGCTCCTCACTAGCGGCCGCCTCCTACGAGCAGTACTTC.